These 6 T cell receptor beta chains were all obtained from the same sample, sequenced in a study of human T cells and chemical hapten exposure. Time point: patch test 1, 2 weeks after DPC sensitization. The treatment here: therapeutic diphenylcyclopropenone sensitization with weekly scalp DPC. The authors extracted total RNA from unfractionated whole blood. Using its own MiXCR run on the RACE reads, TCRdb lists one record per CDR3 protein. The sample holds some 38,000 distinct CDR3 sequences; 5.5% to 7.5% are singletons and the top ten take roughly 9%. The starting material was whole blood, obtained in connection with sensitization to the hapten diphenylcyclopropenone (DPC). These receptors were collected from a woman in her thirties with alopecia areata. Some clones in this sample may be carry-over from other donors' samples.

CDR3: CASRPGTDFQTQYF. The CDR3 DNA reads as TGTGCCAGCAGACCCGGGACAGACTTTCAGACCCAGTACTTC. The genes are TRBV12-3 or TRBV12-4 and TRBJ2-5, with 7 bases aligning to TRBD1. The J segment lost 6 bases and the V segment lost 6 bases, leaving 10 bases of the junction unmatched. The CDR3 length is 14 residues.

This clonotype came up many times. The CDR3 DNA follows: TGCAGTGCTAGTAGTGCCAACTATGGCTACACCTTC. It yields the protein CSASSANYGYTF. The rearrangement links TRBV20-1 to TRBJ1-2; no clear D gene. Germline CDR1 reads DFQATT; CDR2 reads SNEGSKA (reference sequence). With 3 bases removed from V and 2 bases from J, the gap between germline ends came to 7 bases. The CDR3 is 12 amino acids.

The J gene is TRBJ2-7, the V gene TRBV29-1, with TRBD2 matching 9 bases. CDR3 length: 13 residues. The V and J ends lost 5 bases and 5 bases, in that order; junction bases with no gene match: 7. Germline V gene data show CDR1 as SQVTM and CDR2 as ANQGSEA. In DNA form, the CDR3 reads TGCAGCGTTCGGCTAGCGGGGATCAACGAGCAGTACTTC. Protein sequence: CSVRLAGINEQYF.

This clonotype was seen a few times. The J gene is TRBJ1-4, the V gene TRBV7-9; maybe TRBD1 (6 bases). Germline V gene data show CDR1 as SEHNR and CDR2 as FQNEAQ (reference sequence). V dropped 4 bases and J dropped 7 bases, with 13 bases sitting between them. This CDR3 region has 14 residues. DNA for the CDR3: TGTGCCAGCAGCTGGGGGGGCGCGGGTGAAAAACTGTTTTTT. This gives the protein CASSWGGAGEKLFF.

At least ten counts were recorded for this clonotype. CDR3 sequence: CASSGENTDTQYF. CDR3 nucleotides: TGTGCCAGTTCAGGTGAAAACACAGATACGCAGTATTTT. This chain joins TRBV12-3 or TRBV12-4 and TRBJ2-3; no clear D. This CDR3 is built from 13 residues. The V and J ends lost 9 bases and 2 bases respectively, with 12 bases between them.

The chain links TRBV4-2 to TRBJ1-1, with D perhaps matching TRBD1 (5 bases). Germline V CDR1 and CDR2: LGHNA, YNFKEQ. Between the trimmed V and J ends, which lost 1 base and 5 bases, there was a span of 8 bases. There are 13 residues in the CDR3. The CDR3 is CASSQVGGTEAFF. CDR3 nucleotide sequence: TGTGCCAGCAGCCAAGTCGGGGGTACTGAAGCTTTCTTT.